This T cell receptor (beta chain) was sequenced in a study of T-cell memory formation after mild COVID-19. Study in general: The TCR clusters were mostly specific to one donor. Broader study findings: Several responding clones turned up in pre-infection memory, indicating that cross-reactive memory may have taken part. Clones shrinking from day 15 to 85 showed even CD4/CD8 mixes; later expanders tilted CD4+.

TCRdb itself ran the 5' RACE reads through MiXCR, one entry per CDR3 protein. This sample has about 390,000 distinct CDR3 sequences; approximately 16% occur once, and the top ten carry around a fifth. As to this clonotype: What it recognizes is unknown.

This CDR3 has 13 amino acids. V dropped 2 bases and J dropped 2 bases, with 6 bases sitting between them. Looked up from germline, CDR1 is SGHRS and CDR2 is YFSETQ. V gene TRBV5-1 combines with J gene TRBJ2-3, with D unclear. The sequenced sample consisted of PBMCs or a T cell subset sorted from them (not recorded which). This TCR came from a man aged 18 to 30 who had mild COVID-19 (a few samples of this study predate the infection). Cell type and time point are not known. The CDR3 bases are TGCGCCAGCAGCTTTTTAGTCACAGATACGCAGTATTTT. Translated, it gives CASSFLVTDTQYF.